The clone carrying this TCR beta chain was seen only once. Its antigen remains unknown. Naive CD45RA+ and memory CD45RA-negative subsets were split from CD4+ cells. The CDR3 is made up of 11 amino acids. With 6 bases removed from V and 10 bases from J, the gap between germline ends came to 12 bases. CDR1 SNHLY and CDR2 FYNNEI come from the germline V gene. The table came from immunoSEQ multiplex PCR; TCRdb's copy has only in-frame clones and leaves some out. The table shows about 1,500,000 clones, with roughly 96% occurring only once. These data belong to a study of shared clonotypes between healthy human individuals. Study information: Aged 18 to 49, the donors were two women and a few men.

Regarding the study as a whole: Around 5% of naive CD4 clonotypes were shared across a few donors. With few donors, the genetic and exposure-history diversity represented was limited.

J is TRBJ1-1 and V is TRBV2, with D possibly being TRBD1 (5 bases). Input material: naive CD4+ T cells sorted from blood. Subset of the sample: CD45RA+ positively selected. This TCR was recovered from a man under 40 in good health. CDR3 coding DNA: TGTGCCAGCAGGGGCAGGGAGGCAGCTTTCTTT. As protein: CASRGREAAFF.